These 5 T cell receptor beta chains originate from one sample sequenced in a study of PD-L1 blockade in urothelial cancer. Produced via immunoSEQ multiplex PCR; TCRdb's table is partial and in-frame only. The repertoire holds about 32,000 clones, with about a third as singletons. The specimen was tumor tissue, collected before atezolizumab (anti-PD-L1) treatment. The receptors here all came from a man aged 60 to 75 with urothelial cancer.

V is TRBV4-1 and J is TRBJ2-1; 12 positions agree with TRBD1. Trimming at V came to 0 bases and at J to 4 bases, leaving 4 bases not matched to a gene. Germline-derived CDR1 and CDR2 are MGHRA and YSYEKL. The CDR3 runs to 17 residues. The CDR3 sequence is CASSQDRGQGAYNEQFF. The CDR3, as DNA: TGCGCCAGCAGCCAAGATCGGGGACAGGGGGCGTACAATGAGCAGTTCTTC.

This clone showed up just a few times. The chain recombines TRBV4-1 with TRBJ2-7, with 12 bases lining up with TRBD2. This CDR3 comprises 15 residues. V gave up 8 bases and J gave up 4 bases; unmatched junction bases: 9. Per the germline V gene, CDR1 is MGHRA and CDR2 is YSYEKL. CDR3 bases: TGCGCCAGCCCTAGCGGGAGGGTCCAGGGATACGAGCAGTACTTC. Translation gives CASPSGRVQGYEQYF.

There are a few counts of this clone. Some base is ambiguous or went unread, and X replaces its residue. The J gene is TRBJ1-3, the V gene TRBV19; D not resolved. The length of the CDR3 is 12 residues. Per germline, CDR1 LNHDA and CDR2 SQIVND (reference sequence). The V gene lost 3 bases and the J gene lost 6 bases, with 6 bases spanning the gap. The CDR3 DNA sequence: TGTGCCAGTAGTATMGAGGAAAACACCATATATTTT. It is translated as CASSXEENTIYF. The entire CDR3 reads CASSIEENTIYF.

The chain combines TRBV18 with TRBJ2-1, with D possibly being TRBD1 (6 bases). V lost 6 bases to trimming and J lost 1 base, with 13 bases between them. CDR3 length: 15 residues. Germline-derived CDR1 and CDR2 are KGHSH and LQKENI. The CDR3 loop reads CASSRSTGSYNEQFF. In DNA form, the CDR3 reads TGTGCCAGCTCGCGCTCAACAGGGTCCTACAATGAGCAGTTCTTC.

The chain couples TRBV5-1 to TRBJ2-1; TRBD2 matches 8 bases. Per germline, CDR1 SGHRS and CDR2 YFSETQ. The CDR3 is 16 residues long. J was trimmed by 5 bases and V by 0 bases; bases with no gene match: 7. The CDR3 here is CASSLVPLAGHNEQFF. The CDR3 DNA reads TGCGCCAGCAGCTTGGTGCCCCTAGCGGGTCACAATGAGCAGTTCTTC.